The T cell receptor beta chain described here comes from a study of blood T cells in healthy people across ages. Trimming took off 5 bases at V and 3 bases at J, with 13 bases between the two ends. CDR1 KGHDR and CDR2 SFDVKD come from the germline V gene. The CDR3 totals 15 residues. With a J-beta primer mix and a sample-barcoded 5' primer, a second PCR ran 7 to 11 cycles. TCRdb reanalysed the 5' RACE reads using MiXCR and keeps one entry per CDR3 protein. The repertoire holds 550,000 to 750,000 distinct CDR3 sequences, around 20% seen once, with approximately 3.6% in the top ten. This clonotype was seen a handful of times.

This clonotype was sampled from a man between 65 and 85 years old in good health. This chain uses TRBV24-1 with TRBJ2-1, with D possibly being TRBD2 (5 bases). Sequenced material: blood. CDR3 coding DNA: TGTGCCACCAGTGGGGGAGCGGACCACTACAATGAGCAGTTCTTC. Translated, it gives CATSGGADHYNEQFF.